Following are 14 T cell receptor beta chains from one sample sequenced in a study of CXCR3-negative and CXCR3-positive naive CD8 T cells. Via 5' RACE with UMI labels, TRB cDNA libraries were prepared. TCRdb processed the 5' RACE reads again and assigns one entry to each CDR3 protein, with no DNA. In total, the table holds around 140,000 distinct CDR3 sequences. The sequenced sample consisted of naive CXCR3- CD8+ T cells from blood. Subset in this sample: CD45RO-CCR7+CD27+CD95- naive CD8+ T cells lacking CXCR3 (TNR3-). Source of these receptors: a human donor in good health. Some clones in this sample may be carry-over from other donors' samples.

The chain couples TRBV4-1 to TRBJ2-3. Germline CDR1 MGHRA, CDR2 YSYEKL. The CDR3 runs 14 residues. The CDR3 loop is CASSQDPLSDTQYF.

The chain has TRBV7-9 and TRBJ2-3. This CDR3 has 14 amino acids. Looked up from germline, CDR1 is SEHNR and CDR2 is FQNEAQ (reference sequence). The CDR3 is CASSLPYLTDTQYF.

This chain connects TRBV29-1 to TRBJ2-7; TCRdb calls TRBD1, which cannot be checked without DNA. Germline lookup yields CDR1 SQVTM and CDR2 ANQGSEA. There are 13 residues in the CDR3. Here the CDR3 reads CSVIQGAIYAQYF.

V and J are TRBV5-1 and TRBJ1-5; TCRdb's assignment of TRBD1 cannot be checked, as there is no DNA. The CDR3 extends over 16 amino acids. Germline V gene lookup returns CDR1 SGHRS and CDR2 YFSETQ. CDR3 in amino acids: CASSLAGSGQGQPQHF.

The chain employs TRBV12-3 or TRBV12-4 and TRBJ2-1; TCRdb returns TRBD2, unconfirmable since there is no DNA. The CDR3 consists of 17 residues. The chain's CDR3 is CASSLALGTSGGNEQFF.

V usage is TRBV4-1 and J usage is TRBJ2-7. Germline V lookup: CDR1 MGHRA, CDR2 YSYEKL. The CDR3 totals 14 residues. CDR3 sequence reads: CASSHQTGSYEQYF.

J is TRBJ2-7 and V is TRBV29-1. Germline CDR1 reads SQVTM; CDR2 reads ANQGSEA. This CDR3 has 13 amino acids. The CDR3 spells CSVELRSSYEQYF.

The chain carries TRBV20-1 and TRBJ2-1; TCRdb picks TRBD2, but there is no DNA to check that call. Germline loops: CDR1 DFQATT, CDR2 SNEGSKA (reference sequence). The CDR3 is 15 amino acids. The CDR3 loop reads CSASSGTSSYNEQFF.

CDR3 amino acids: CASSQPWTAYNEQFF. The chain uses TRBV7-9 and TRBJ2-1; the TRBD1 assignment by TCRdb is unverifiable without DNA. The CDR3 is made up of 15 amino acids. Per germline, CDR1 SEHNR and CDR2 FQNEAQ (reference sequence).

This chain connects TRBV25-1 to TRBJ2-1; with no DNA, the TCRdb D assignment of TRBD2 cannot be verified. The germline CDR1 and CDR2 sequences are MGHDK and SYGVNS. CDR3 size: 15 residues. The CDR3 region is CASNQLSGGYNEQFF. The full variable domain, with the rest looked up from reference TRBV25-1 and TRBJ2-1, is EADIYQTPRYLVIGTGKKITLECSQTMGHDKMYWYQQDPGMELHLIHYSYGVNSTEKGDLSSESTVSRIRTEHFPLTLESARPSHTSQYLCASNQLSGGYNEQFFGPGTRLTVL.

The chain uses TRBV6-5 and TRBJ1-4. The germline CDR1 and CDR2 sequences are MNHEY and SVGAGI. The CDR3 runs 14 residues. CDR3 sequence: CASSSAQRAEKLFF.

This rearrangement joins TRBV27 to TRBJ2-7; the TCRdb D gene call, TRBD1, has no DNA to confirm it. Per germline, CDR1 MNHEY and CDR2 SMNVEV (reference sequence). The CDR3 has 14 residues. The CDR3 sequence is CASSPGTGGEEQYF.

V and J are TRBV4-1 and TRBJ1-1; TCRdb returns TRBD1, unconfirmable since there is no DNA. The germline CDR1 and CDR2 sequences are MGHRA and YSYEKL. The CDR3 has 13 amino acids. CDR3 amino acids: CASRRTVNTEAFF.

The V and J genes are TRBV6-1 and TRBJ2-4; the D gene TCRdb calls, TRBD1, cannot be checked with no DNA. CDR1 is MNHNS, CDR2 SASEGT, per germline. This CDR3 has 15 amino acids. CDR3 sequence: CASRPLEGEPNIQYF.